Here is one T cell receptor (beta chain) with its context. Trimming shortened V by 4 bases and J by 3 bases, and 9 bases separated the two germline ends. The CDR3 sequence is 14 residues long. The V gene's germline CDR1 is LGHDT and CDR2 YNNKEL (reference sequence). The data were obtained in a study of blood T cell repertoires in COVID-19. Whole-study context: Acute and convalescent COVID-19 specimens originated in the United States, Italy and Spain. The analysed material was cDNA or gDNA that came from T cells, B-cell-depleted T cells, or PBMCs.

Original handling: Reference gene primer amplification in the assay estimated nucleated cell counts. Sequencing was performed with immunoSEQ multiplex PCR; in TCRdb, only in-frame clones are kept and a portion is missing. V, J and clone size are taken as reported in that table, and D and trimming were inferred from the DNA itself. The sample lists about 320,000 clones; approximately 85% were seen once. The chain is built from TRBV3-1 (or the pseudogene TRBV3-2) and TRBJ1-4; no clear D. The sample taken for sequencing was peripheral blood. The receptor was derived from a human donor in a cohort sampled during active COVID-19. DNA of the CDR3: TGTGCCAGCAGCCTCAGTAAGTCTAATGAAAAACTGTTTTTT. Translating gives CASSLSKSNEKLFF.